A single sample gave rise to the 18 T cell receptor beta chains below, sequenced in a study of shared clonotypes between healthy human individuals. The table came from immunoSEQ multiplex PCR; TCRdb's copy has only in-frame clones and leaves some out. Of over a million clones listed, approximately 78% are singletons. Sequencing was done on a sample of memory CD4+ T cells from PBMCs. Subset indicated: CD45RA-negative fraction. The receptors originated from a man younger than 30 in good health. Some clones in this sample may be carry-over from other donors' samples.

The chain has TRBV18 and TRBJ1-2; D call uncertain. Germline V CDR1 and CDR2: KGHSH, LQKENI. Trimming removed 4 bases from V and 13 bases from J, with 19 bases in between. There are 13 residues in the CDR3. CDR3 protein: CASSLLPITGSTF. CDR3 DNA: TGTGCCAGCTCACTTTTGCCAATCACCGGGAGCACCTTC.

The J gene is TRBJ2-6, the V gene TRBV5-1; D uncertain. Germline V gene lookup returns CDR1 SGHRS and CDR2 YFSETQ. The V and J ends lost 0 bases and 2 bases respectively, with 12 bases between them. The length of the CDR3 is 17 residues. CDR3 bases: TGCGCCAGCAGCTTGGCCTTAGGGCAGACTGGGGCCAACGTCCTGACTTTC. Translation gives CASSLALGQTGANVLTF. The whole variable domain, remainder taken from reference TRBV5-1 and TRBJ2-6, is KAGVTQTPRYLIKTRGQQVTLSCSPISGHRSVSWYQQTPGQGLQFLFEYFSETQRNKGNFPGRFSGRQFSNSRSEMNVSTLELGDSALYLCASSLALGQTGANVLTFGAGSRLTVL.

This clone has at least ten counts. The rearrangement links TRBV7-6 to TRBJ1-2; tentative D call: TRBD1 (6 bases). This CDR3 is built from 13 residues. CDR1 is SGHVS, CDR2 FNYEAQ, per germline. The V end lost 4 bases, the J end lost 4 bases, and 10 bases lay between the germline ends. CDR3 sequence (DNA): TGTGCCAGCAGCTCGGACAGTCTCTATGGCTACACCTTC. This gives the protein CASSSDSLYGYTF.

Only a few counts were recorded for this clone. The V and J genes are TRBV11-2 and TRBJ2-3; 7 nucleotides line up with TRBD2. Looked up from germline, CDR1 is SGHAT and CDR2 is FQNNGV. Germline trimming cut 7 bases from V and 2 bases from J; bases unmatched to any gene: 9. This CDR3 comprises 15 residues. The CDR3 DNA follows: TGTGCCAGCACAGCTAAGCGGGATAACACAGATACGCAGTATTTT. Encoded protein: CASTAKRDNTDTQYF.

The genes are TRBV30 and TRBJ1-5, with D maybe TRBD1 (5 bases). The CDR3 is 15 amino acids. Per the germline V gene, CDR1 is GTSNPN and CDR2 is SVGIG (reference sequence). V lost 0 bases and J 5 bases, leaving 14 bases between the germline ends. CDR3 coding DNA: TGTGCCTGGAGTGTACGAGGGGCTGGGGATCAGCCCCAGCATTTT. Encoded protein: CAWSVRGAGDQPQHF.

This chain links TRBV19 with TRBJ1-2, with 7 nucleotides matching TRBD1. Germline V CDR1 and CDR2: LNHDA, SQIVND (reference sequence). V shed 10 bases, J shed 4 bases, and the junction held 12 bases outside the gene matches. The CDR3 totals 14 residues. This CDR3 reads CATSWDSSVYGYTF. CDR3 in DNA: TGTGCCACCTCCTGGGACAGCTCGGTCTATGGCTACACCTTC.

This clone was counted many times. This chain uses TRBV4-1 with TRBJ1-5, with TRBD1 identical over 7 bases. The CDR3 sequence is 15 residues long. The V and J ends lost 2 bases and 5 bases, in that order; junction bases with no gene match: 6. CDR1 and CDR2 (germline): MGHRA, YSYEKL. This CDR3 is CASSQMAGGDQPQHF. CDR3 DNA sequence: TGCGCCAGCAGCCAAATGGCAGGGGGAGATCAGCCCCAGCATTTT.

This chain links TRBV5-1 with TRBJ1-1, with a tentative D call TRBD1 (6 bases). The CDR3 is 16 residues long. Germline V gene lookup returns CDR1 SGHRS and CDR2 YFSETQ. Trimming left V 0 bases short and J 0 bases short, with 12 bases between. CDR3 sequence (DNA): TGCGCCAGCAGCTTGGAAATGGGACAATTGAACACTGAAGCTTTCTTT. This sequence encodes CASSLEMGQLNTEAFF.

The gene calls are TRBV10-3 and TRBJ1-4; D might be TRBD1 (6 bases). V lost 2 bases to trimming and J lost 3 bases, with 10 bases between them. Germline-derived CDR1 and CDR2 are ENHRY and SYGVKD. CDR3 length equals 15 residues. CDR3 DNA: TGTGCCATCAGTGAGAACGGACAGTCTAATGAAAAACTGTTTTTT. Amino acids: CAISENGQSNEKLFF.

The V and J genes are TRBV5-4 and TRBJ2-3; D gene uncertain. CDR1 is SGHNT and CDR2 is YYREEE in the germline V gene (reference sequence). Trimming took 0 bases from V and 6 from J, leaving 11 bases between them. There are 14 residues in the CDR3. CDR3 loop: CASSLEVTGDTQYF. In nucleotides, the CDR3 is TGTGCCAGCAGCTTGGAAGTTACCGGCGATACGCAGTATTTT.

The chain recombines TRBV5-1 with TRBJ2-2; D is ambiguous. The V gene's germline CDR1 is SGHRS and CDR2 YFSETQ. The CDR3 has 14 amino acids. The ends were cut back, 2 bases at V and 1 base at J, with 6 bases in the middle. The CDR3 sequence: CASSLKVNTGELFF. CDR3 coding DNA: TGCGCCAGCAGCTTAAAAGTGAACACCGGGGAGCTGTTTTTT.

This clone was observed at least ten times. The sample contains more than one DNA sequence encoding this CDR3. The chain combines TRBV28 with TRBJ1-4; tentatively, D is TRBD1 (6 bases). Germline CDR1 MDHEN, CDR2 SYDVKM. Trimming shortened V by 4 bases and J by 8 bases, and 20 bases separated the two germline ends. The CDR3 sequence is 16 residues long. The DNA for the CDR3 is TGTGCCAGCAGTTCCGAACAGGGCTCGCAGAACGAAAAACTGTTTTTT. The encoded protein is CASSSEQGSQNEKLFF.

V usage is TRBV6-6 and J usage is TRBJ1-2; TRBD1 agrees at 7 bases. J lost 7 bases, V lost 6 bases, and 14 bases had no gene match. The germline CDR1 and CDR2 sequences are MNHNY and SVGAGI (reference sequence). The CDR3 runs 15 residues. CDR3 nucleotides: TGTGCCAGCAGCCCCGTACAGGGGCCCACCGGTGGCTACACCTTC. Translation gives CASSPVQGPTGGYTF.

This clone turned up a few times. The J gene is TRBJ1-3, the V gene TRBV6-1; no definite D call. Trimming took 7 bases from V and 3 from J, leaving 13 bases between them. CDR3 length: 14 amino acids. Germline lookup yields CDR1 MNHNS and CDR2 SASEGT. The CDR3 protein is CASTSLNHGNTIYF. Here the CDR3 DNA reads TGTGCCAGCACATCGCTGAACCATGGAAACACCATATATTTT.

About this clone itself: A much larger clone differs from this one at a single base, so this may be a read error. Other DNA sequences in this specimen translate into the identical CDR3. The J gene is TRBJ2-5, the V gene TRBV6-1; D is unresolved. The CDR3 loop spans 13 amino acids. The germline gives CDR1 MNHNS, CDR2 SASEGT. V lost 4 bases to trimming and J lost 1 base, with 7 bases between them. The CDR3 protein is CASSVGSQETQYF. Written as DNA, the CDR3 is TGTGCCAGCAGTGTGGGTTCCCAAGAGACCCAGTACTTC.

The chain links TRBV19 to TRBJ2-5, with 7 bases fitting TRBD1. V shed 2 bases, J shed 5 bases, and the junction held 5 bases outside the gene matches. CDR3 length: 14 residues. The germline V gene has CDR1 LNHDA and CDR2 SQIVND (reference sequence). The CDR3 sequence is CASSILQGVETQYF. The CDR3 nucleotides are TGTGCCAGTAGTATACTGCAGGGGGTTGAGACCCAGTACTTC. The full variable domain, with the rest looked up from reference TRBV19 and TRBJ2-5, is DGGITQSPKYLFRKEGQNVTLSCEQNLNHDAMYWYRQDPGQGLRLIYYSQIVNDFQKGDIAEGYSVSREKKESFPLTVTSAQKNPTAFYLCASSILQGVETQYFGPGTRLLVL.

V and J are TRBV11-2 and TRBJ2-7; no clear D. Germline V lookup: CDR1 SGHAT, CDR2 FQNNGV. V was clipped by 3 bases and J by 2 bases, with 11 bases between them. This CDR3 has 14 amino acids. CDR3 amino acids: CASSFSESPYEQYF. DNA for the CDR3: TGTGCCAGCAGCTTCTCTGAGAGCCCCTACGAGCAGTACTTC.

As DNA, the CDR3 is TGTGCCAGCAGCTTGGGGGGTCGGGGGAAAGAGACCCAGTACTTC. Translating gives CASSLGGRGKETQYF. The J gene is TRBJ2-5, the V gene TRBV5-4; perhaps TRBD2 as D (6 bases). Trimming cost V 0 bases and J 3 bases, with 12 bases left between them. Germline V gives CDR1 SGHNT, CDR2 YYREEE (reference sequence). CDR3 size: 15 residues.